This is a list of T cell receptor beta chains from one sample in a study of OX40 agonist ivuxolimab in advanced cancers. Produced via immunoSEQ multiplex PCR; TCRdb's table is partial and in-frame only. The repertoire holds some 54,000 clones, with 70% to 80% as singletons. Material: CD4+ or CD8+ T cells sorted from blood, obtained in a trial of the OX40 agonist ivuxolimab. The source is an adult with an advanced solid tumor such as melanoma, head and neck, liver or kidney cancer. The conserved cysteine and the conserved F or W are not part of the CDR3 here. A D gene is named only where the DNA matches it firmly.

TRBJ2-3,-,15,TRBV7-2,ASSLSFWGGRTDTQY
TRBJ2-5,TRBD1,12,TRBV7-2,ASSQQGGQETQY
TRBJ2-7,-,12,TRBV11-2,ASSLTSPRGRQY
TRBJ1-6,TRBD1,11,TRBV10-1,ASRETGRSPLH
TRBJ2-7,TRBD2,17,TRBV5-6,ASSFSWWQTSGAPYEQY
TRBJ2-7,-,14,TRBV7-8,ASSLFSSGNPYEQY
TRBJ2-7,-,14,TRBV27,ASSSSSDAALIEQY
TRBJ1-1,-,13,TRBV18,ASSSDAGYNTEAF
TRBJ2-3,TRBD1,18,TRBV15,ATSRRPGTGARTRTDTQY
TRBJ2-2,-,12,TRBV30,AWSGTANTGELF
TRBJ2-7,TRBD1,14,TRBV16,ASSQRTGVNRDEQY
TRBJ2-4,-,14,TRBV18,ASSPGNQLAKNIQY
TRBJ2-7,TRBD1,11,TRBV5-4,ASSRTGTYEQY
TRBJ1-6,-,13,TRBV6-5,ASSYSVRTNSPLH
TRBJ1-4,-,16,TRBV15,ATSRDSPGTPTNEKLF
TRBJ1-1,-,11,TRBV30,ASSRLGRSEAF